The text below deals with one T cell receptor beta chain. The data stem from a study of blood T cell repertoires in COVID-19. On the study more broadly: The study drew acute and convalescent COVID-19 samples from the United States, Italy and Spain. The analysed material was cDNA or gDNA that came from T cells, B-cell-depleted T cells, or PBMCs.

Looked up from germline, CDR1 is MGHDK and CDR2 is SYGVNS. The length of the CDR3 is 13 residues. Trimming cost V 3 bases and J 8 bases, with 13 bases left between them. Per the study methods: Using reference gene primer amplification, nucleated cell counts were estimated. Sequenced by immunoSEQ multiplex PCR; TCRdb stores in-frame clones only, minus some. Clone size and the V and J calls come from that table; the DNA yielded D and trimming. Of some 200,000 clones listed, approximately 82% are singletons. This clonotype was sampled from a human donor with acute or convalescent COVID-19. The donor label of this sample is uncertain. The chain uses TRBV25-1 and TRBJ1-1; D is ambiguous. The sequenced sample consisted of peripheral blood. The DNA of the CDR3 is TGTGCCAGCAGTGATACCCGAGGGAGGGAAGCTTTCTTT. Its protein is CASSDTRGREAFF.